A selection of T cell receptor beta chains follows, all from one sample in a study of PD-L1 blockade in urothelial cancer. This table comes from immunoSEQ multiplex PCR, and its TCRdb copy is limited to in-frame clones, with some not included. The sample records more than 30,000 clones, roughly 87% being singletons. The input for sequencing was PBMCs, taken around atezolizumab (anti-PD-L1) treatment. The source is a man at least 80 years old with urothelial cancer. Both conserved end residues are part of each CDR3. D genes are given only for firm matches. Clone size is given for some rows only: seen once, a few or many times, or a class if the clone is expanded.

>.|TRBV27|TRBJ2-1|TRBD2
CASSFFRTSGSYNEQFF
TGTGCCAGCAGTTTTTTTAGGACTAGCGGGAGCTACAATGAGCAGTTCTTC
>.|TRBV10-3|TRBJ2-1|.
CAISEPGVFPLF
TGTGCCATCAGTGAGCCGGGGGTCTTCCCCCTCTTC
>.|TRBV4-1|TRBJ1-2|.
CASSPTQGSLGYTF
TGCGCCAGCAGCCCCACCCAGGGTTCGCTTGGCTACACCTTC
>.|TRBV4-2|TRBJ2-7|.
CASSQEVAGTNEQYF
TGTGCCAGCAGCCAAGAGGTAGCAGGGACAAACGAGCAGTACTTC
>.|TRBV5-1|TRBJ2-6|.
CASSLGLLSSSGANVLTF
TGCGCCAGCAGCTTGGGGTTGTTATCGAGCTCTGGGGCCAACGTCCTGACTTTC
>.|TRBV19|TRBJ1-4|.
CASSIGVRVGKLFF
TGTGCCAGTAGTATAGGGGTCCGGGTTGGAAAACTGTTTTTT
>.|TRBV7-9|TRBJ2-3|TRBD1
CASSLGDREGDTQYF
TGTGCCAGCAGCTTAGGGGACAGGGAAGGTGATACGCAGTATTTT
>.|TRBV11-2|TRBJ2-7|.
CASSQTYYEQYF
TGTGCCAGCAGCCAGACTTACTACGAGCAGTACTTC
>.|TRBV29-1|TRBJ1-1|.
CSVASWRDEAFF
TGCAGCGTTGCGTCCTGGAGGGATGAAGCTTTCTTT
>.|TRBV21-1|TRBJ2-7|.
CASSGQGAPEQYF
TGTGCCAGCAGCGGACAGGGGGCTCCCGAGCAGTACTTC
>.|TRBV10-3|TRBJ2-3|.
CAINRELADTQYF
TGTGCCATCAACAGGGAATTAGCAGATACGCAGTATTTT
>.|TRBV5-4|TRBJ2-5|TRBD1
CASSSGQAGETQYF
TGTGCCAGCAGCTCTGGACAGGCGGGTGAGACCCAGTACTTC
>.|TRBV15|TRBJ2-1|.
CATSRGLAKTYNEQFF
TGTGCCACCAGCAGAGGCCTAGCTAAAACCTACAATGAGCAGTTCTTC
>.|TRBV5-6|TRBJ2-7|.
CASSSLAARIDEQYF
TGTGCCAGCAGCTCGTTAGCGGCGCGGATCGACGAGCAGTACTTC
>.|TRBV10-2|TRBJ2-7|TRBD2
CASSPVAGADYEQYF
TGCGCCAGCAGCCCCGTAGCGGGGGCGGACTACGAGCAGTACTTC
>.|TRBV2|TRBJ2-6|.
CASSLRAMTVGGSGANVLTF
TGTGCCAGCTCACTAAGGGCCATGACAGTAGGGGGCTCTGGGGCCAACGTCCTGACTTTC
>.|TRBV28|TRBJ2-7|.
CASVPGAVSYEQYF
TGTGCCAGCGTTCCAGGTGCAGTTTCCTACGAGCAGTACTTC
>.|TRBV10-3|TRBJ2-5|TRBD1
CAISEWTGSQETQYF
TGTGCCATCAGTGAATGGACAGGGAGCCAAGAGACCCAGTACTTC
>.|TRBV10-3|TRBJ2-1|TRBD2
CAIGTTVGEQFF
TGTGCCATCGGGACTACGGTAGGTGAGCAGTTCTTC
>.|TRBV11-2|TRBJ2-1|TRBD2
CASSFSGLAGGEQFF
TGTGCCAGCAGCTTTTCGGGGCTAGCGGGAGGTGAGCAGTTCTTC
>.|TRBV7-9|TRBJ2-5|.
CASSLAGGRETQYF
TGTGCCAGCAGCTTAGCAGGGGGTAGGGAGACCCAGTACTTC
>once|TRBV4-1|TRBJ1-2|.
CASSQDASKGANYGYTF
TGCGCCAGCAGCCAAGATGCGTCAAAGGGGGCTAACTATGGCTACACCTTC
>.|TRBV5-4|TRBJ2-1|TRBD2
CASSTTGLAGGPNTYNEQFF
TGTGCCAGCAGCACAACGGGACTAGCGGGAGGTCCCAATACCTACAATGAGCAGTTCTTC
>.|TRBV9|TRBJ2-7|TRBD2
CASSVGGEGYEQYF
TGTGCCAGCAGCGTAGGAGGGGAGGGGTACGAGCAGTACTTC
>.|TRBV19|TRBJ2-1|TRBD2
CASSIWTSGRAYNEQFF
TGTGCCAGTAGTATTTGGACTAGCGGGAGGGCTTACAATGAGCAGTTCTTC
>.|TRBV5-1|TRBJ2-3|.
CASSFTTSSTDTQYF
TGCGCCAGCAGCTTTACAACCTCTAGCACAGATACGCAGTATTTT
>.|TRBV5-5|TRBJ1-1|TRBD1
CASSLAGTGNTEAFF
TGTGCCAGCAGCTTGGCTGGGACAGGGAACACTGAAGCTTTCTTT
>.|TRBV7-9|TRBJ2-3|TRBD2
CASSLPPRLAASTDTQYF
TGTGCCAGCAGCTTACCCCCTAGACTAGCGGCTAGCACAGATACGCAGTATTTT
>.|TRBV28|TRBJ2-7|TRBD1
CASSLSGPGVWGQGYEQYF
TGTGCCAGCAGTTTATCGGGCCCCGGGGTCTGGGGACAGGGCTACGAGCAGTACTTC
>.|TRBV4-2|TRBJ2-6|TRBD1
CASSQGGQGAWGANVLTF
TGTGCCAGCAGCCAAGGGGGACAGGGGGCGTGGGGGGCCAACGTCCTGACTTTC
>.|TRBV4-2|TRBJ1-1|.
CASSQEPGFTGTEAFF
TGTGCCAGCAGCCAAGAACCAGGATTCACAGGAACTGAAGCTTTCTTT
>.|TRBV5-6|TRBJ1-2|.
CASSLEQVYGYTF
TGTGCCAGCAGCTTGGAACAGGTCTATGGCTACACCTTC
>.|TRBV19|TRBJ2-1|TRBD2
CASSRGGPSALMNEQFF
TGTGCCAGTAGTAGGGGGGGTCCTAGCGCCCTGATGAATGAGCAGTTCTTC
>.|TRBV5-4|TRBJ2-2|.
CASNRGLNTGELFF
TGTGCCAGCAATCGGGGTCTTAACACCGGGGAGCTGTTTTTT
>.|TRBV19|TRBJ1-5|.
CASSPRGRGGNQPQHF
TGTGCCAGTAGTCCAAGGGGCAGGGGTGGCAATCAGCCCCAGCATTTT
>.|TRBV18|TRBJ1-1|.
CASWDWGVGATEAFF
TGTGCCAGCTGGGACTGGGGGGTGGGTGCCACTGAAGCTTTCTTT
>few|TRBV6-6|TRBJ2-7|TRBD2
CASSPGLASGQYF
TGTGCCAGCAGCCCCGGACTAGCGTCCGGGCAGTACTTC
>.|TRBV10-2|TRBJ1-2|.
CASSMSGGDYGYTF
TGCGCCAGCAGTATGTCGGGGGGAGACTATGGCTACACCTTC
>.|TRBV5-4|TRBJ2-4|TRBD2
CASSLSGRAQNIQYF
TGTGCCAGCAGCCTCAGCGGGAGGGCCCAAAACATTCAGTACTTC
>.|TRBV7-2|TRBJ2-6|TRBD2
CASSFQAGGGANVLTF
TGTGCCAGCAGCTTTCAGGCGGGAGGGGGGGCCAACGTCCTGACTTTC
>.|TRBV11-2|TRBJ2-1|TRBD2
CASSLASGRVIYNEQFF
TGTGCCAGCAGCTTAGCTAGCGGGAGGGTGATTTACAATGAGCAGTTCTTC